This T cell receptor beta chain was retrieved from a study of blood T cell repertoires in COVID-19. TCRdb keeps only in-frame clones here, not all; method: immunoSEQ multiplex PCR. The data show just over 350,000 clones, about 88% seen once. The CDR3 is 14 residues long. Trimming stripped 0 bases from V and 0 bases from J, with 5 bases between. Germline V gives CDR1 SGHNT, CDR2 YYREEE (reference sequence). The origin of this receptor is a woman in her thirties who had recovered from COVID-19. The source material was PBMCs or T cells enriched from blood (not recorded which). The chain combines TRBV5-4 with TRBJ2-3; D uncertain. The CDR3 DNA follows: TGTGCCAGCAGCTTGGTAACTAGCACAGATACGCAGTATTTT. It is translated as CASSLVTSTDTQYF.